This T cell receptor (beta chain) originates from a study of shared clonotypes between healthy human individuals. The CDR3 spans 10 residues. Germline values: CDR1 SGHTA, CDR2 FQGTGA. V was trimmed by 5 bases and J by 9 bases, leaving 7 bases between them. Sequenced by immunoSEQ multiplex PCR; TCRdb stores in-frame clones only, minus some. The sample yields 2 million to 2.5 million clones, 80% to 95% seen once. The sample consisted of naive CD4+ T cells from PBMCs. Subset: CD45RA+ positively selected. This sequence was found in a young man in good health. Some clones in this sample may be carry-over from other donors' samples. The chain combines TRBV7-3 with TRBJ1-1; no reliable D call. The CDR3 DNA follows: TGTGCCAGCAGCCCGGGAAAAGCTTTCTTT. Translation gives CASSPGKAFF.